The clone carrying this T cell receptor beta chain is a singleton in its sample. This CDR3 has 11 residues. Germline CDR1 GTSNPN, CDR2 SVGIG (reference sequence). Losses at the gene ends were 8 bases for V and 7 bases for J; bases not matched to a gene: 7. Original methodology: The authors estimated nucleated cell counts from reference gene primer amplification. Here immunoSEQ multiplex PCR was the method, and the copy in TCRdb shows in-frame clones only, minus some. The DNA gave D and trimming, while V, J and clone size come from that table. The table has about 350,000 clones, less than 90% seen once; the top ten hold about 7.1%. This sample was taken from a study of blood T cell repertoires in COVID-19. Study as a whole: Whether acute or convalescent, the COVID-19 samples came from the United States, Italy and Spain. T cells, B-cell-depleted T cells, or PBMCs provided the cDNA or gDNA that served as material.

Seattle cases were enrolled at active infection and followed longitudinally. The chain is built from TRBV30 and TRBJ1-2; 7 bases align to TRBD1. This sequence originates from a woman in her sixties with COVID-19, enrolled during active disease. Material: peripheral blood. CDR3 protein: CAGRQGGGYTF. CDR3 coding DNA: TGTGCCGGACGACAGGGCGGTGGCTACACCTTC.